These 19 T cell receptor beta chains share one sample of origin, sequenced in a study of PD-1 blockade in classical Hodgkin lymphoma. Sequencing used immunoSEQ multiplex PCR; TCRdb keeps in-frame clones, though not all of them. The repertoire holds about 42,000 clones, with under 75% as singletons. Following autologous stem cell transplantation, relapse occurred in every patient, and exposure to brentuximab vedotin varied. The material was peripheral blood mononuclear cells (PBMCs), obtained at baseline. These receptors were obtained from a human donor with classical Hodgkin lymphoma.

The rearrangement links TRBV7-9 to TRBJ1-2, with unresolved D. CDR3 length equals 12 residues. Per the germline V gene, CDR1 is SEHNR and CDR2 is FQNEAQ (reference sequence). V was cut by 5 bases and J by 2 bases, with 6 bases left in between. CDR3 region: CASSPGNYGYTF. The CDR3 DNA reads as TGTGCCAGCAGCCCTGGGAACTATGGCTACACCTTC.

The chain recombines TRBV9 with TRBJ1-3, with D hard to call. CDR1 SGDLS and CDR2 YYNGEE come from the germline V gene. V lost 3 bases, J lost 4 bases, and 5 bases lay in between. The CDR3 extends over 12 amino acids. The CDR3 DNA follows: TGTGCCAGCAGCGAATTGGGAAACACCATATATTTT. It is translated as CASSELGNTIYF.

The chain uses TRBV18 and TRBJ2-3; the match to TRBD1 covers 9 bases. The V gene's germline CDR1 is KGHSH and CDR2 LQKENI. The ends lost 3 bases at V and 3 bases at J; junction bases unmatched: 7. This CDR3 contains 16 residues. CDR3 nucleotide sequence: TGTGCCAGCTCACCCCGCAGGACAGGGGAGACAGATACGCAGTATTTT. Translated: CASSPRRTGETDTQYF.

This chain uses TRBV5-4 with TRBJ1-6; D perhaps matches TRBD1 (6 bases). V lost 4 bases and J lost 9, with 17 bases in between. Germline V gene lookup returns CDR1 SGHNT and CDR2 YYREEE (reference sequence). The CDR3 spans 15 residues. CDR3 loop: CASSDERGGVSPLHF. CDR3 DNA sequence: TGTGCCAGCAGCGATGAACGGGGGGGCGTTTCACCCCTCCACTTT.

The chain joins TRBV7-8 to TRBJ2-7; possibly TRBD2 for D (6 bases). The V gene's germline CDR1 is SGHVS and CDR2 FQNEAQ. V was pared by 7 bases and J by 0 bases, with 13 bases between. The CDR3 loop spans 14 amino acids. CDR3 nucleotide sequence: TGTGCCAGCACCCCTCCCGGGAGCTCCTACGAGCAGTACTTC. It translates to CASTPPGSSYEQYF.

The chain couples TRBV4-3 to TRBJ2-7; D not certain. The V gene's germline CDR1 is LGHNA and CDR2 YSLEER. This CDR3 spans 15 amino acids. Trimming shortened V by 0 bases and J by 2 bases, and 11 bases separated the two germline ends. This chain's CDR3 is CASSQDSFSTYEQYF. The CDR3 DNA is TGCGCCAGCAGCCAAGACAGCTTTTCTACCTACGAGCAGTACTTC.

J is TRBJ1-3 and V is TRBV9; 7 bases map to TRBD1. CDR1 and CDR2 from the germline V gene are SGDLS and YYNGEE. The ends lost 4 bases at V and 4 bases at J; junction bases unmatched: 5. The length of the CDR3 is 14 residues. CDR3 sequence reads: CASSIQGLGNTIYF. The CDR3 DNA sequence: TGTGCCAGCAGCATACAGGGGTTGGGAAACACCATATATTTT.

The DNA of the CDR3 is TGTGCCAGCTCACCACCAGTCGGAAGAAACACCATATATTTT. As protein: CASSPPVGRNTIYF. The rearrangement joins TRBV18 to TRBJ1-3; D is unclear. V lost 0 bases and J 5 bases, leaving 8 bases between the germline ends. Germline V lookup: CDR1 KGHSH, CDR2 LQKENI. CDR3 length equals 14 residues.

The V gene is TRBV9, the J gene TRBJ2-1; 12 positions agree with TRBD2. This CDR3 has 17 residues. Germline loops: CDR1 SGDLS, CDR2 YYNGEE. V shed 3 bases, J shed 7 bases, and the junction held 11 bases outside the gene matches. In nucleotides, the CDR3 is TGTGCCAGCAGCGCTAGAGCTAGCGGGGGGGCCGATAATGAGCAGTTCTTC. Its translation: CASSARASGGADNEQFF. Drawing the rest from reference TRBV9 and TRBJ2-1, the complete variable domain is DSGVTQTPKHLITATGQRVTLRCSPRSGDLSVYWYQQSLDQGLQFLIQYYNGEERAKGNILERFSAQQFPDLHSELNLSSLELGDSALYFCASSARASGGADNEQFFGPGTRLTVL.

The chain employs TRBV7-9 and TRBJ2-3; the match to TRBD2 covers 14 bases. The CDR3 contains 17 residues. Germline V gives CDR1 SEHNR, CDR2 FQNEAQ (reference sequence). The junction had 8 bases not matched to a gene; V was cut back by 5 bases and J by 4 bases. In DNA form, the CDR3 reads TGTGCCAGCAGCCCACCGACTAGCGGGGGGGCCCCAGATACGCAGTATTTT. It translates to CASSPPTSGGAPDTQYF.

This rearrangement joins TRBV6-5 to TRBJ2-4, with D perhaps TRBD1 (5 bases). Deletions cut 2 bases from V and 0 bases from J, with 8 bases between. Germline V gene sequence: CDR1 MNHEY, CDR2 SVGAGI. There are 15 residues in the CDR3. CDR3 amino acids: CASSYTGVAKNIQYF. In DNA form, the CDR3 reads TGTGCCAGCAGTTACACAGGTGTAGCCAAAAACATTCAGTACTTC.

The chain recombines TRBV14 with TRBJ2-1; D is uncertain. The germline V gene has CDR1 SGHDN and CDR2 FVKESK. The V end lost 4 bases, the J end lost 12 bases, and 13 bases lay between the germline ends. The CDR3 loop spans 12 amino acids. CDR3 sequence reads: CASSPLGIAQFF. The CDR3 DNA is TGTGCCAGCAGCCCCCTAGGGATAGCGCAGTTCTTC. Supplemented by reference TRBV14 and TRBJ2-1, the full variable domain reads EAGVTQFPSHSVIEKGQTVTLRCDPISGHDNLYWYRRVMGKEIKFLLHFVKESKQDESGMPNNRFLAERTGGTYSTLKVQPAELEDSGVYFCASSPLGIAQFFGPGTRLTVL.

The chain employs TRBV9 and TRBJ1-6; a possible D gene is TRBD1 (5 bases). The CDR3 runs 15 residues. V was pared by 4 bases and J by 7 bases, with 15 bases between. In germline, CDR1 is SGDLS, CDR2 YYNGEE. The CDR3 reads CASSPDGTKNSPLHF. The CDR3 coding sequence is TGTGCCAGCAGCCCAGACGGGACTAAGAATTCACCCCTCCACTTT.

The V call is TRBV15, the J call TRBJ2-5, with 9 bases fitting TRBD1. This CDR3 region has 14 residues. Germline V gene lookup returns CDR1 LNHNV and CDR2 YYDKDF (reference sequence). With V trimmed by 3 bases and J by 5 bases, 4 bases remained unmatched. CDR3 DNA: TGTGCCACCAGCAGGGGACAGGGCCGGGAGACCCAGTACTTC. Encoded protein: CATSRGQGRETQYF. Combining the CDR3 with reference TRBV15 and TRBJ2-5 gives the whole variable domain DAMVIQNPRYQVTQFGKPVTLSCSQTLNHNVMYWYQQKSSQAPKLLFHYYDKDFNNEADTPDNFQSRRPNTSFCFLDIRSPGLGDTAMYLCATSRGQGRETQYFGPGTRLLVL.

The chain combines TRBV4-3 with TRBJ1-1; no clear D. V was cut by 4 bases and J by 1 base, with 7 bases left in between. This CDR3 is 13 amino acids long. Germline V gene sequence: CDR1 LGHNA, CDR2 YSLEER. CDR3 loop: CASSPTANTEAFF. The CDR3 coding sequence is TGCGCCAGCAGCCCCACAGCGAACACTGAAGCTTTCTTT.

CDR3 DNA sequence: TGCGCCAGCAGCCAAGATCTAACAGGGGCCTACGAGCAGTACTTC. Translation gives CASSQDLTGAYEQYF. The J gene is TRBJ2-7, the V gene TRBV4-3; 7 bases fit TRBD1. The J segment lost 2 bases and the V segment lost 0 bases, leaving 4 bases of the junction unmatched. Germline CDR1 is LGHNA and CDR2 is YSLEER. The CDR3 sequence is 15 residues long.

The chain uses TRBV7-9 and TRBJ1-1; D ambiguous. This CDR3 is built from 14 residues. Germline loops: CDR1 SEHNR, CDR2 FQNEAQ (reference sequence). Trimming took 5 bases from V and 0 from J, leaving 10 bases between them. The CDR3 DNA follows: TGTGCCAGCAGCCTTGATAACATGAACACTGAAGCTTTCTTT. Amino acid sequence: CASSLDNMNTEAFF.

The chain carries TRBV9 and TRBJ2-7, with 7 bases matching TRBD2. Germline CDR1 SGDLS, CDR2 YYNGEE. Losses at the gene ends were 5 bases for V and 3 bases for J; bases not matched to a gene: 11. The length of the CDR3 is 15 residues. The CDR3 is CASSPTGGSFYEQYF. CDR3 DNA sequence: TGTGCCAGCAGTCCCACCGGCGGGAGTTTCTACGAGCAGTACTTC.

This rearrangement joins TRBV7-9 to TRBJ2-7, with TRBD1 as a possible D gene (5 bases). With 6 bases removed from V and 5 bases from J, the gap between germline ends came to 11 bases. CDR1 is SEHNR and CDR2 is FQNEAQ in the germline V gene (reference sequence). CDR3 length: 12 residues. The CDR3 DNA sequence: TGTGCCAGCAGACGTCAGACAGACGAGCAGTACTTC. Its protein product is CASRRQTDEQYF. Drawing the rest from reference TRBV7-9 and TRBJ2-7, the complete variable domain is DTGVSQNPRHKITKRGQNVTFRCDPISEHNRLYWYRQTLGQGPEFLTYFQNEAQLEKSRLLSDRFSAERPKGSFSTLEIQRTEQGDSAMYLCASRRQTDEQYFGPGTRLTVT.